In its sample, the clone carrying this TCR beta chain was seen once. What it recognizes is unknown. There are 15 residues in the CDR3. Deletions cut 2 bases from V and 2 bases from J, with 13 bases between. Germline CDR1 is SGHRS and CDR2 is YFSETQ. The sample is drawn from a study of OX40 agonist ivuxolimab in advanced cancers. General study findings and limits: Partial responders treated at 0.1-3.0 mg/kg exhibited clonal expansion among the lowest measured. Some patients who did not respond also had low normalized T-cell clonal expansion.

Assay used: immunoSEQ multiplex PCR; TCRdb lists only in-frame clones, some missing. The sample holds about 100,000 clones; roughly 94% are singletons and the top ten take less than 0.2%. Baseline, cycle 4 day 1, and cycle 7 day 1 were the blood sampling points. The rearrangement joins TRBV5-1 to TRBJ2-5, with a tentative D call TRBD2 (6 bases). This clonotype originated in an adult with an advanced solid tumor such as melanoma, head and neck, liver or kidney cancer. The sequencing used CD4+ or CD8+ T cells sorted from blood, collected in a trial of the OX40 agonist ivuxolimab. This chain's CDR3 is CASSFRGSLQETQYF. In DNA form, the CDR3 reads TGCGCCAGCAGCTTTCGGGGGTCCCTACAAGAGACCCAGTACTTC. The full variable domain, its missing parts supplied by reference TRBV5-1 and TRBJ2-5, is KAGVTQTPRYLIKTRGQQVTLSCSPISGHRSVSWYQQTPGQGLQFLFEYFSETQRNKGNFPGRFSGRQFSNSRSEMNVSTLELGDSALYLCASSFRGSLQETQYFGPGTRLLVL.